The TCR beta chain described here comes from a study of shared clonotypes between healthy human individuals. Broader study findings: Limited genetic and exposure-history diversity came from having few donors.

The authors split each subset's genomic DNA evenly across several immunoSEQ plates. Measured with immunoSEQ multiplex PCR; TCRdb has only the in-frame clones, and not every one. The table lists 450,000 to 500,000 clones, about 85% of them singletons. Nashville, Tennessee was home to all donors, each a Caucasian adult. Unsorted material relied on some 85 million PBMCs as the source of genomic DNA. Regarding this clone: The antigen remains undetermined.

Sequenced sample: PBMCs. This TCR was recovered from a woman in her 40s in good health. Some clones in this sample may be carry-over from other donors' samples.

As DNA, the CDR3 is TGTGCCAGCAGCCCCCCTTGGAGACAGGGAAAGGGTCTCGAGCAGTACTTC. This sequence encodes CASSPPWRQGKGLEQYF. The chain carries TRBV5-6 and TRBJ2-7, with TRBD1 matching 7 bases. The trim removed 4 bases at V and 6 bases at J, leaving 19 bases unmatched. The CDR3 totals 17 residues. Germline V lookup: CDR1 SGHDT, CDR2 YYEEEE.